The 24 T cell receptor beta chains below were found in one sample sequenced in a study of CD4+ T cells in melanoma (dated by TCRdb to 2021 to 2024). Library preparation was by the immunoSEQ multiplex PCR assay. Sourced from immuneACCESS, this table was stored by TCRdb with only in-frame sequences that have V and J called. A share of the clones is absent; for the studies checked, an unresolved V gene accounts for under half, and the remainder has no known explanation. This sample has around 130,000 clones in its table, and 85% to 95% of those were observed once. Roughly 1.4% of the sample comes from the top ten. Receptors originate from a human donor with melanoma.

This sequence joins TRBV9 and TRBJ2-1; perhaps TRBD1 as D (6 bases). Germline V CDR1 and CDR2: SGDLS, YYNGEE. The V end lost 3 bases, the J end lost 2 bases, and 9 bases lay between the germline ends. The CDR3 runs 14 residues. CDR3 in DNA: TGTGCCAGCAGCGAGGACAGTGCCTACAATGAGCAGTTCTTC. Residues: CASSEDSAYNEQFF.

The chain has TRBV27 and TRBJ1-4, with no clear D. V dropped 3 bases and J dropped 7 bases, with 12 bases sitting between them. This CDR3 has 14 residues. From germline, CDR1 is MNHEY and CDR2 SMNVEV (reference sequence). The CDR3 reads CASSFQGWGEKLFF. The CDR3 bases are TGTGCCAGCAGTTTTCAAGGGTGGGGTGAAAAACTGTTTTTT.

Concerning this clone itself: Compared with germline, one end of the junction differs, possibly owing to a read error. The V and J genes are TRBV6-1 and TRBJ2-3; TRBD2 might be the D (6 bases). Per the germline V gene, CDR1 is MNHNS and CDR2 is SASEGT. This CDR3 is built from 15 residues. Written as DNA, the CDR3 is TGTGTCAGCCATACCGGTAATAGCGGTTCAGATACGCAGTATTTT. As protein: CVSHTGNSGSDTQYF.

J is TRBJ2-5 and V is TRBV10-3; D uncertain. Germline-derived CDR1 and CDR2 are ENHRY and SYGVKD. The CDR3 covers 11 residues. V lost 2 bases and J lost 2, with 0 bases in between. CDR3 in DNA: TGTGCCATCAGTGAGCAAGAGACCCAGTACTTC. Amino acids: CAISEQETQYF.

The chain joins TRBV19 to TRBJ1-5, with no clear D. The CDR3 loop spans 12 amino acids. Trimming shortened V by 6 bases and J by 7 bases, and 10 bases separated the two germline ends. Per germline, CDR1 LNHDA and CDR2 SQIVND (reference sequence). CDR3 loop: CASSFRWQPQHF. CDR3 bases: TGTGCCAGTAGCTTCCGATGGCAGCCCCAGCATTTT.

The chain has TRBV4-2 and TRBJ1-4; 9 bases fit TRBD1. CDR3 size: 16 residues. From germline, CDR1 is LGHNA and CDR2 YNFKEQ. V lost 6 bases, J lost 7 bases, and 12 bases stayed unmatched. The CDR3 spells CASRREPGQGGEKLFF. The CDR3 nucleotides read TGTGCCAGCAGGCGAGAGCCGGGACAGGGAGGTGAAAAACTGTTTTTT.

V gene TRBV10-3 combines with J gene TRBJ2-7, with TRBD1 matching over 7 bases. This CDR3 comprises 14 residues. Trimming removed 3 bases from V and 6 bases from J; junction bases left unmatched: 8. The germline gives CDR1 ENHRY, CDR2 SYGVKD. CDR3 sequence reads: CAISERGPIGEQYF. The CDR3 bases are TGTGCCATCAGTGAAAGGGGGCCGATCGGCGAGCAGTACTTC.

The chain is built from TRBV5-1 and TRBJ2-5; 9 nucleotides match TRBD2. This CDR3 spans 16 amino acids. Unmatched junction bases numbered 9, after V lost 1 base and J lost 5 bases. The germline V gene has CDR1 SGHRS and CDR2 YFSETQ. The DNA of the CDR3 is TGCGCCAGCAGCTTGTCCCAAATAGCGGGGGTCGAGACCCAGTACTTC. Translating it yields CASSLSQIAGVETQYF.

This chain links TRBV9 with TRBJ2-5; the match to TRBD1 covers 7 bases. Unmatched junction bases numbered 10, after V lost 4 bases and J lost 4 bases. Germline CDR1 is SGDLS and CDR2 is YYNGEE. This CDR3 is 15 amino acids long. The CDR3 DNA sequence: TGTGCCAGCAGCACCCGACAGGGTGGTAGAGAGACCCAGTACTTC. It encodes CASSTRQGGRETQYF. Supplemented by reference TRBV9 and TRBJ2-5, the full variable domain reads DSGVTQTPKHLITATGQRVTLRCSPRSGDLSVYWYQQSLDQGLQFLIQYYNGEERAKGNILERFSAQQFPDLHSELNLSSLELGDSALYFCASSTRQGGRETQYFGPGTRLLVL.

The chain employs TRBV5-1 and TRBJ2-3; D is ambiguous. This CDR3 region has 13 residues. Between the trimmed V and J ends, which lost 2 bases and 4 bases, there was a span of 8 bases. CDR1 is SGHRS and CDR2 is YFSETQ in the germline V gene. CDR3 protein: CASSFRVSDTQYF. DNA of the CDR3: TGCGCCAGCAGCTTTCGTGTTTCAGATACGCAGTATTTT.

CDR3 nucleotides: TGTGCCATCCCCGGACGGGGACAGGGAAGGTCCTACGAGCAGTACTTC. Residues: CAIPGRGQGRSYEQYF. This chain links TRBV10-3 with TRBJ2-7, with 9 bases matching TRBD1. The CDR3 sequence is 16 residues long. V shed 8 bases, J shed 1 base, and the junction held 12 bases outside the gene matches. Germline V gene sequence: CDR1 ENHRY, CDR2 SYGVKD.

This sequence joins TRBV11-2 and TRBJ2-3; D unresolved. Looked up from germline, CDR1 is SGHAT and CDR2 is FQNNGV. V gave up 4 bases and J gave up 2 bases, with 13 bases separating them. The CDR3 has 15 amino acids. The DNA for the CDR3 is TGTGCCAGCAGCTCGCAACTGCAGCCCACAGATACGCAGTATTTT. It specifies CASSSQLQPTDTQYF.

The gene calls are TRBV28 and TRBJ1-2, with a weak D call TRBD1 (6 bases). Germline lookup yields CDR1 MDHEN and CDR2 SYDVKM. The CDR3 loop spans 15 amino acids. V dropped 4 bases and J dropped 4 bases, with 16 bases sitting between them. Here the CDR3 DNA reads TGTGCCAGCAGTTACAGGGACCGGTTACGCTATGGCTACACCTTC. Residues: CASSYRDRLRYGYTF.

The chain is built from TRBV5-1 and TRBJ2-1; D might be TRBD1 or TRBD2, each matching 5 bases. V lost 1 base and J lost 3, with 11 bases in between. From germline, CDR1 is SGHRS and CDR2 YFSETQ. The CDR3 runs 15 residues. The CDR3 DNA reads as TGCGCCAGCAGCTTGCGAGTGGGGGACTACAATGAGCAGTTCTTC. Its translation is CASSLRVGDYNEQFF.

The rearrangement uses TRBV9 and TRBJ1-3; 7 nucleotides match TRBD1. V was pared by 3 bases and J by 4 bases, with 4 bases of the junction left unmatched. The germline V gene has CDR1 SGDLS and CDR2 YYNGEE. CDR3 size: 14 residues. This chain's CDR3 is CASSGLGQGNTIYF. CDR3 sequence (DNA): TGTGCCAGCAGCGGCCTGGGACAGGGAAACACCATATATTTT.

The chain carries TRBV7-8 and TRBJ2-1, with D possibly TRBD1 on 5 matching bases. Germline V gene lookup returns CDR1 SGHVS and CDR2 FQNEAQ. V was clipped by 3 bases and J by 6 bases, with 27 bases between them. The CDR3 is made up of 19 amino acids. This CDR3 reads CASSFKSGQGDSRINEQFF. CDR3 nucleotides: TGTGCCAGCAGCTTCAAATCGGGTCAGGGCGACAGTCGCATCAATGAGCAGTTCTTC.

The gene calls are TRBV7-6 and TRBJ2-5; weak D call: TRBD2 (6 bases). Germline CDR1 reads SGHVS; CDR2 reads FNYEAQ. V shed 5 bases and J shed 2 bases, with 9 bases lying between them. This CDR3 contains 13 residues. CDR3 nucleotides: TGTGCCAGCAGCCCCGGGACTCAAGAGACCCAGTACTTC. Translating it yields CASSPGTQETQYF.

For the CDR3, the DNA is TGTGCCAGCAGTGAAGGGACAGGGTGGGAGACCCAGTACTTC. This translates into CASSEGTGWETQYF. V is TRBV2 and J is TRBJ2-5; 8 bases match TRBD1. This CDR3 comprises 14 residues. Germline V gene lookup returns CDR1 SNHLY and CDR2 FYNNEI. J gave up 5 bases and V 1 base, and 3 bases lay outside the gene matches. The full variable domain, rest sourced from reference TRBV2 and TRBJ2-5, is EPEVTQTPSHQVTQMGQEVILRCVPISNHLYFYWYRQILGQKVEFLVSFYNNEISEKSEIFDDQFSVERPDGSNFTLKIRSTKLEDSAMYFCASSEGTGWETQYFGPGTRLLVL.

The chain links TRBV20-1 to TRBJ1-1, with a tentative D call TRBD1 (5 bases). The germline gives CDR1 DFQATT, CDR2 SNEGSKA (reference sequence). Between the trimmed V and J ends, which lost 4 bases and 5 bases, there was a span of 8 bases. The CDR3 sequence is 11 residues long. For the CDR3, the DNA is TGCAGTGCTAAGTGGGGGACTGAAGCTTTCTTT. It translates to CSAKWGTEAFF.

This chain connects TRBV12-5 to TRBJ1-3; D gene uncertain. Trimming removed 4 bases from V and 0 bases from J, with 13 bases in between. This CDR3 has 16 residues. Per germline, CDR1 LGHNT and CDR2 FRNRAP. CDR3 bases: TGTGCTAGTGGTTCCAATGACTTCAGCTCTGGAAACACCATATATTTT. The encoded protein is CASGSNDFSSGNTIYF. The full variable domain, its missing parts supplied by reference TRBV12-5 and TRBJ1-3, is DARVTQTPRHKVTEMGQEVTMRCQPILGHNTVFWYRQTMMQGLELLAYFRNRAPLDDSGMPKDRFSAEMPDATLATLKIQPSEPRDSAVYFCASGSNDFSSGNTIYFGEGSWLTVV.

CDR3 sequence reads: CASSPGTGNTEAFF. CDR3 nucleotides: TGTGCCAGCAGTCCTGGGACAGGGAACACTGAAGCTTTCTTT. V is TRBV5-4 and J is TRBJ1-1; 8 bases fit TRBD1. Germline V gene data show CDR1 as SGHNT and CDR2 as YYREEE (reference sequence). V lost 5 bases and J lost 1; bases outside the gene matches: 4. The CDR3 extends over 14 amino acids.

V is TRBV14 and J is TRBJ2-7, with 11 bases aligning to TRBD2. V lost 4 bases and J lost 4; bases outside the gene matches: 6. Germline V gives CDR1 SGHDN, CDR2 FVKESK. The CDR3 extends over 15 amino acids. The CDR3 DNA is TGTGCCAGCAGCCCGCAACTAGCGGGGGTATACGAGCAGTACTTC. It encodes CASSPQLAGVYEQYF.

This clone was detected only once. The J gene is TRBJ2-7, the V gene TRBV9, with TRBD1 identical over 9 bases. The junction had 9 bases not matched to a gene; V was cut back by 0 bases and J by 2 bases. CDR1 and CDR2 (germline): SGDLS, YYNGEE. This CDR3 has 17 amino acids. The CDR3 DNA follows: TGTGCCAGCAGCGTAGGTCTGGGGGGACAGGGACCCTACGAGCAGTACTTC. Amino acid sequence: CASSVGLGGQGPYEQYF.

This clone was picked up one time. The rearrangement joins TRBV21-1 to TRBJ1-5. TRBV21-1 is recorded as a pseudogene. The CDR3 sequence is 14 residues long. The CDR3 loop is CASSFYSRGQPQHF. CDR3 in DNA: TGTGCCAGCAGCTTTTACAGCCGGGGTCAGCCCCAGCATTTT.